Following are 23 T cell receptor beta chains from one sample sequenced in a study of monozygotic twins with inflammatory bowel disease. TCRdb re-called the 5' RACE reads and shows each CDR3 protein once, DNA omitted. The sample includes 300,000 to 450,000 distinct CDR3 sequences. The material sequenced was blood. The source of these receptors is a human donor with ulcerative colitis or Crohn's disease, or a healthy co-twin of an affected twin (not recorded which).

The V call is TRBV30, the J call TRBJ1-1. Germline CDR1 GTSNPN, CDR2 SVGIG (reference sequence). There are 13 residues in the CDR3. CDR3 protein: CAWSVQANTEAFF.

This chain connects TRBV20-1 to TRBJ1-1; the TCRdb call, TRBD1, lacks DNA for checking. Per germline, CDR1 DFQATT and CDR2 SNEGSKA (reference sequence). This CDR3 comprises 16 residues. The CDR3: CSARLTGTGSISEAFF.

The chain joins TRBV5-1 to TRBJ2-2; TCRdb returns TRBD1, unconfirmable since there is no DNA. This CDR3 is 14 amino acids long. Germline V lookup: CDR1 SGHRS, CDR2 YFSETQ. The CDR3 here is CASKGQRSTGELFF.

The chain uses TRBV6-1 and TRBJ2-1; TCRdb gives TRBD1 as the D gene, but with no DNA this cannot be confirmed. Germline CDR1 and CDR2: MNHNS and SASEGT. The CDR3 is 15 residues long. CDR3 sequence reads: CASSRTGKSYNEQFF.

The rearrangement joins TRBV7-2 to TRBJ2-7. CDR3 length equals 13 residues. In germline, CDR1 is SGHTA, CDR2 FQGNSA. The CDR3 loop reads CASSFDLAYEQYF.

This chain uses TRBV5-4 with TRBJ2-2; as DNA is missing, the TRBD2 call by TCRdb cannot be tested. CDR3 length equals 17 residues. The germline CDR1 and CDR2 sequences are SGHNT and YYREEE (reference sequence). CDR3 sequence: CASSLGLAGGLTGELFF. The entire variable domain, with the rest obtained from reference TRBV5-4 and TRBJ2-2, is as follows: ETGVTQSPTHLIKTRGQQVTLRCSSQSGHNTVSWYQQALGQGPQFIFQYYREEENGRGNFPPRFSGLQFPNYSSELNVNALELDDSALYLCASSLGLAGGLTGELFFGEGSRLTVL.

CDR3: CASSGGSWGPQHF. V and J are TRBV7-9 and TRBJ1-5. Germline values: CDR1 SEHNR, CDR2 FQNEAQ (reference sequence). This CDR3 is 13 amino acids long.

The rearrangement links TRBV7-3 to TRBJ2-1; TCRdb's D gene call, TRBD1, goes unchecked for lack of DNA. CDR1 SGHTA and CDR2 FQGTGA come from the germline V gene. The CDR3 has 16 residues. The CDR3: CASSPGFDGSYNEQFF.

The V gene is TRBV30, the J gene TRBJ1-5. The CDR3 extends over 14 amino acids. Germline loops: CDR1 GTSNPN, CDR2 SVGIG (reference sequence). The chain's CDR3 is CAWTRDANDQPQHF.

The chain recombines TRBV6-1 with TRBJ2-2; the D call of TRBD1 rests on TCRdb alone, since no DNA is present to check it. The CDR3 runs to 16 residues. Germline CDR1 reads MNHNS; CDR2 reads SASEGT. The CDR3 is CASSLSWTGGTGELFF.

Here the CDR3 reads CATSRDAANTDTQYF. The chain links TRBV15 to TRBJ2-3. The CDR3 has 15 amino acids. CDR1 LNHNV and CDR2 YYDKDF come from the germline V gene (reference sequence). Filled out from reference TRBV15 and TRBJ2-3, the complete variable domain reads DAMVIQNPRYQVTQFGKPVTLSCSQTLNHNVMYWYQQKSSQAPKLLFHYYDKDFNNEADTPDNFQSRRPNTSFCFLDIRSPGLGDTAMYLCATSRDAANTDTQYFGPGTRLTVL.

J is TRBJ2-1 and V is TRBV7-3; checking the TCRdb D call of TRBD1 is not possible without DNA. This CDR3 is 15 amino acids long. In germline, CDR1 is SGHTA, CDR2 FQGTGA. CDR3 in amino acids: CASRTGLGHASEQFF. The full variable domain, completed using reference TRBV7-3 and TRBJ2-1, is GAGVSQTPSNKVTEKGKYVELRCDPISGHTALYWYRQSLGQGPEFLIYFQGTGAADDSGLPNDRFFAVRPEGSVSTLKIQRTERGDSAVYLCASRTGLGHASEQFFGPGTRLTVL.

The rearrangement links TRBV27 to TRBJ2-3; as DNA is missing, the TRBD1 call by TCRdb cannot be tested. This CDR3 region has 13 residues. The germline gives CDR1 MNHEY, CDR2 SMNVEV (reference sequence). This CDR3 reads CAVGQEVTDTQYF.

The chain is built from TRBV27 and TRBJ2-3; the TCRdb call, TRBD1, lacks DNA for checking. Germline V CDR1 and CDR2: MNHEY, SMNVEV (reference sequence). The CDR3 totals 16 residues. CDR3 region: CASSPFAGPTTDTQYF.

The chain is built from TRBV14 and TRBJ2-3; there is no DNA to check the TCRdb D call of TRBD1. This CDR3 has 13 amino acids. Germline assignment: CDR1 SGHDN and CDR2 FVKESK. CDR3: CASSQADRYTQYF.

The gene calls are TRBV13 and TRBJ2-1. This CDR3 region has 12 residues. Germline V CDR1 and CDR2: PRHDT, FYEKMQ (reference sequence). The CDR3 reads CASSLVIHEQFF.

J is TRBJ1-5 and V is TRBV12-3 or TRBV12-4. This CDR3 comprises 13 residues. The CDR3 region is CASRDDGNQPQHF.

The genes are TRBV11-2 and TRBJ2-7; TCRdb proposes TRBD1, but this gene call is untestable without DNA. Germline CDR1 and CDR2: SGHAT and FQNNGV. There are 14 residues in the CDR3. The CDR3 is CASSRPGHSYEQYF.

The chain couples TRBV9 to TRBJ2-5; TCRdb proposes TRBD1, but this gene call is untestable without DNA. Germline V gene sequence: CDR1 SGDLS, CDR2 YYNGEE. There are 14 residues in the CDR3. The CDR3 is CASSEYQGLETQYF.

V gene TRBV20-1 combines with J gene TRBJ2-5; TCRdb selects TRBD2, and the lack of DNA leaves this call unchecked. The CDR3 runs to 14 residues. Germline values: CDR1 DFQATT, CDR2 SNEGSKA (reference sequence). The CDR3 sequence: CSARYSGGQETQYF.

CDR3 loop: CASSQKGNSYNEQFF. The chain joins TRBV3-1 to TRBJ2-1. CDR3 length equals 15 residues. CDR1 is LGHDT and CDR2 is YNNKEL in the germline V gene (reference sequence).

V gene TRBV5-1 combines with J gene TRBJ2-7; without DNA, the TCRdb call of TRBD2 cannot be checked. This CDR3 spans 15 amino acids. Per germline, CDR1 SGHRS and CDR2 YFSETQ. CDR3 sequence: CASSAPDSNLYEQYF.

The chain is built from TRBV7-3 and TRBJ1-1; the TCRdb call, TRBD1, lacks DNA for checking. Germline V CDR1 and CDR2: SGHTA, FQGTGA. The CDR3 sequence is 15 residues long. The CDR3 sequence: CASSLTPGARTEAFF.